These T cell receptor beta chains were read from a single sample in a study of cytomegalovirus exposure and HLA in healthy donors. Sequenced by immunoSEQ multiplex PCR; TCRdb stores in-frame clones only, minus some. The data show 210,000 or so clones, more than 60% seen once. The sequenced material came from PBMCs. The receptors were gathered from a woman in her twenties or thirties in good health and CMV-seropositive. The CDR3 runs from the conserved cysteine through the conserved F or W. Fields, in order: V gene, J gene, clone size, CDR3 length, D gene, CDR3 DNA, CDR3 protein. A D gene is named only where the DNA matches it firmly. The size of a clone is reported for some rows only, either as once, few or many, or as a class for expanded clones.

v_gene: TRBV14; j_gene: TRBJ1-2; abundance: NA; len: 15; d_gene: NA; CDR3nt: TGTGCCAGCAGCCAAGATGCGGTGACTTGGTATGGCTACACCTTC; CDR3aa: CASSQDAVTWYGYTF
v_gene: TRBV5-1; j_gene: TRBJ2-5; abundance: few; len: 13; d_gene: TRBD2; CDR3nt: TGCGCCAGCAGACTAGCGGAAAGCGGGACCCAGTACTTC; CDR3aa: CASRLAESGTQYF
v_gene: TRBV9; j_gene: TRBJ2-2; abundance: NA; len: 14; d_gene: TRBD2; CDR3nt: TGTGCCAGCAGCGTAGGGACTAGCGTCGGGGAGCTGTTTTTT; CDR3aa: CASSVGTSVGELFF
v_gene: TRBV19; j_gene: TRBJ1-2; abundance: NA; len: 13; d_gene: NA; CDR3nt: TGTGCCAGTAGTCTGATCGCGAACTATGGCTACACCTTC; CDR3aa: CASSLIANYGYTF
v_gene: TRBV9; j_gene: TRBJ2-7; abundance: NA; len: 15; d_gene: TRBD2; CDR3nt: TGTGCCAGCAGCGTATTGACGGGAGGGCCTGGCGAGCAGTACTTC; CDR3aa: CASSVLTGGPGEQYF
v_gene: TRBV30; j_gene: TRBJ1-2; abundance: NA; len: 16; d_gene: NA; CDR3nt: TGTGCCTGGAGTGTACGAAGGTCCGCGGAGGGGTATGGCTACACCTTC; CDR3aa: CAWSVRRSAEGYGYTF
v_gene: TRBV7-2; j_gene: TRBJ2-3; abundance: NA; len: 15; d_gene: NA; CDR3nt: TGTGCCAGCAGCCGGACTGGCTCTAGCACAGATACGCAGTATTTT; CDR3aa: CASSRTGSSTDTQYF
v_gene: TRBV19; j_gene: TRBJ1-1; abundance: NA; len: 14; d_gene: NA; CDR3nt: TGTGCCAGTAGTATAGTTCGGGGAAAGACTGAAGCTTTCTTT; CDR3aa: CASSIVRGKTEAFF
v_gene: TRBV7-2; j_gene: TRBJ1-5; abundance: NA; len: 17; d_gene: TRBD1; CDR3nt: TGTGCCAGCAGCTTAGTGGGTTGGGGACAGCCCAATCAGCCCCAGCATTTT; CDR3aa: CASSLVGWGQPNQPQHF
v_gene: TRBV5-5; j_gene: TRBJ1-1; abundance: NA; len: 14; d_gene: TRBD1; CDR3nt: TGTGCCAGCAGACCCGACAGGGGGTGGGCTGAAGCTTTCTTT; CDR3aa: CASRPDRGWAEAFF
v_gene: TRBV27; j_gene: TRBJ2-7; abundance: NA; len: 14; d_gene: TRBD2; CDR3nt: TGTGCCAGCAGACCAGCGGGGGGGGCCTACGAGCAGTACTTC; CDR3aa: CASRPAGGAYEQYF
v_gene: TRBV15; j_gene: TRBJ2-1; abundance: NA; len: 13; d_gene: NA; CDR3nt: TGTGCCACCAGCAGAGATGCCGGGGATGAGCAGTTCTTC; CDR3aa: CATSRDAGDEQFF
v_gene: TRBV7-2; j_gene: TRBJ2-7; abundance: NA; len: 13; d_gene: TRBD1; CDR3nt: TGTGCCAGCAGCCGCAGGGGGACCTACGAGCAGTACTTC; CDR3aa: CASSRRGTYEQYF
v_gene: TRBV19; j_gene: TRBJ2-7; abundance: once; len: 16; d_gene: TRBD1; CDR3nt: TGTGCCAGTAGTCCCAAACCGGGACAGGGGGCGCGCGAGCAGTACTTC; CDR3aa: CASSPKPGQGAREQYF
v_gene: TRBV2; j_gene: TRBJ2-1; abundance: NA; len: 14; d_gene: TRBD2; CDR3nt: TGTGCCAGCAGCCGACTAGCGGGAGTAAATGAGCAGTTCTTC; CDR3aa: CASSRLAGVNEQFF
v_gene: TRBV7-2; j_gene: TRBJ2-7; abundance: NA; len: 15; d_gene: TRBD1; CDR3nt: TGTGCCAGCAGCTCCCCGACAGGGAAGGCCTACGAGCAGTACTTC; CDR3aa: CASSSPTGKAYEQYF
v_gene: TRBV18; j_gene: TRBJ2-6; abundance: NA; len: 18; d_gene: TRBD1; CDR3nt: TGTGCCAGCTCACTATTCGGACAGGCTCGCTCTGGGGCCAACGTCCTGACTTTC; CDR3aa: CASSLFGQARSGANVLTF
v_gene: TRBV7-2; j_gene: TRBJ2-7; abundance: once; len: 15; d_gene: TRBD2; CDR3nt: TGTGCCAGCAGAAGAAGCGGGGGGGCCGGGTACGAGCAGTACTTC; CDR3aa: CASRRSGGAGYEQYF
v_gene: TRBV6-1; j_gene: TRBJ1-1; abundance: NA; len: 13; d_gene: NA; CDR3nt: TGTGCCGTACAGGGTACACAAGGAACTGAAGCTTTCTTT; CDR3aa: CAVQGTQGTEAFF
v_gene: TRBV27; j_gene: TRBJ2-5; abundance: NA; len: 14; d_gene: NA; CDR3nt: TGTGCCAGCAGTCGGACAGCCGGCCAAGAGACCCAGTACTTC; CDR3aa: CASSRTAGQETQYF
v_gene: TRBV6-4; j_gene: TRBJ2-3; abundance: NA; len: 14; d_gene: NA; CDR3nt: TGTGCCAGCAGTGAGCGGGGTAGCACAGATACGCAGTATTTT; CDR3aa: CASSERGSTDTQYF
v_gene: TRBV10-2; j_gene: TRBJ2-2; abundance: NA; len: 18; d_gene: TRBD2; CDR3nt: TGCGCCAGCATCACGGGGGGACTAGCGGGAGCGGCGGGCGGGGAGCTGTTTTTT; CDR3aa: CASITGGLAGAAGGELFF
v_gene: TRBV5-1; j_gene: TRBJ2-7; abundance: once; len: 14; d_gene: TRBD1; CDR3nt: TGCGCCAGCAGCCAGGGACAGGGGCCCCACGAGCAGTACTTC; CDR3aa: CASSQGQGPHEQYF
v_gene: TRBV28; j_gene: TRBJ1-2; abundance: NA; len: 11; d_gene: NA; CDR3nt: TGTGCCAGCAGTTTCGGGTATGGCTACACCTTC; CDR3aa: CASSFGYGYTF
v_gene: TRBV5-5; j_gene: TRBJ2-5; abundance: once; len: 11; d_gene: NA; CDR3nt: TGTGCCAGCGGCTCGCAGGAGACCCAGTACTTC; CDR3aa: CASGSQETQYF
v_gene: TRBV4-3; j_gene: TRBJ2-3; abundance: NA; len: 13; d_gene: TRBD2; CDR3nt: TGCGCCAGCAGCCAAGATCGGGTGGGGGGGTCGTATTTT; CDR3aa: CASSQDRVGGSYF
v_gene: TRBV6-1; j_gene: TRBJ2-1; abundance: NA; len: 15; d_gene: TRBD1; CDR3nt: TGTGCCAGCAGTTTCGGGACAGGGGCCTACAATGAGCAGTTCTTC; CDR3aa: CASSFGTGAYNEQFF
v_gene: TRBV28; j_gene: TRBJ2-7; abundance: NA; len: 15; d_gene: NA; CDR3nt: TGTGCCAGCATCCCACGGCAGGGGCGCGCCTACGAGCAGTACTTC; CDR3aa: CASIPRQGRAYEQYF
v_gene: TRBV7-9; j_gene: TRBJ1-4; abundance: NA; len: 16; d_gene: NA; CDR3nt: TGTGCCAGCAGCTTTCTCGTCCCATGGGAGGTCGAAAAACTGTTTTTT; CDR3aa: CASSFLVPWEVEKLFF
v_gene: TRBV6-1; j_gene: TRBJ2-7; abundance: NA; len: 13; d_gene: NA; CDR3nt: TGTGCCAGCACGCGGTGGCAGACCTACGAGCAGTACTTC; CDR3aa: CASTRWQTYEQYF
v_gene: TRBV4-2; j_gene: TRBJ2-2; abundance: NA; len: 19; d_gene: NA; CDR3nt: TGTGCCAGCAGCCATCCCAGGGGGCGGGGGTCGGAGCACACCGGGGAGCTGTTTTTT; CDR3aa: CASSHPRGRGSEHTGELFF
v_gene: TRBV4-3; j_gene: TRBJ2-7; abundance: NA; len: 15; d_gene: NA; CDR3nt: TGCGCCAGCAGCCACGGCGTGGGGGGATCCTACGAGCAGTACTTC; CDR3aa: CASSHGVGGSYEQYF
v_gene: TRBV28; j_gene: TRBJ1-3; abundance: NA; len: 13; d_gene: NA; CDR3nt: TGTGCCAGCAGTCCGAGGACTGGGGACACCATATATTTT; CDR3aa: CASSPRTGDTIYF
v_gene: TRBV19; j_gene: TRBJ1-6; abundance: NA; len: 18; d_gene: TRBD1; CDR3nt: TGTGCCAGTAGTATAGACCCAAGTTTCGGGACAGCAAATTCACCCCTCCACTTT; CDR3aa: CASSIDPSFGTANSPLHF
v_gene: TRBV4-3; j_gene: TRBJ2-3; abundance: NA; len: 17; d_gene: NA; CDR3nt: TGCGCCAGCAGCCAACGGAGAGGGACTCCCAGCACAGATACGCAGTATTTT; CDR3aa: CASSQRRGTPSTDTQYF
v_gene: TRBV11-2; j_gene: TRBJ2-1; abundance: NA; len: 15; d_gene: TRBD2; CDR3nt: TGTGCCAGCAGCTTAGGGCTAGCGGGGGGGTATGAGCAGTTCTTC; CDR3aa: CASSLGLAGGYEQFF
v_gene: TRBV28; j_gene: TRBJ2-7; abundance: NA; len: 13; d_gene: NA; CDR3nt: TGTGCCAGCAGTTTAGGGACAACCTACGAGCAGTACTTC; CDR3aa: CASSLGTTYEQYF
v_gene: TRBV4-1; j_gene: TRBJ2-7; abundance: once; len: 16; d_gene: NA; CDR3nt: TGCGCCAGCAGCCAAGCTTTGCAGGGAATCTCCTACGAGCAGTACTTC; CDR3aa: CASSQALQGISYEQYF
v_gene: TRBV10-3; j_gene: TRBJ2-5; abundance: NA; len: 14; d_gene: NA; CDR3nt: TGTGCCATCAGTGAGGTCACAGGGTGGGAGACCCAGTACTTC; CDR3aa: CAISEVTGWETQYF
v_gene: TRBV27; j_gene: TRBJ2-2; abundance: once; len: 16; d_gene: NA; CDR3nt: TGTGCCAGTCCTTCAGGGGACGCGAGCCAAGACGGGGAGCTGTTTTTT; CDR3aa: CASPSGDASQDGELFF
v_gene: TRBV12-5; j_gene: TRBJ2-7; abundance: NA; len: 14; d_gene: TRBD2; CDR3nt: TGTGCTAGTGGTGGACTAGTCGCCTCCTACGAGCAGTACTTC; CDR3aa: CASGGLVASYEQYF
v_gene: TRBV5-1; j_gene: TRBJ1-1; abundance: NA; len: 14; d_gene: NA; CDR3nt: TGCGCCAGCAGCTTGGGCAGACTCGACACTGAAGCTTTCTTT; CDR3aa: CASSLGRLDTEAFF
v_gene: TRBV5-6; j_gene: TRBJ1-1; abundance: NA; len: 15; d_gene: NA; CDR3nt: TGTGCCAGCAGCTGGGTCCTTCGCGGGAACACTGAAGCTTTCTTT; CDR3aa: CASSWVLRGNTEAFF
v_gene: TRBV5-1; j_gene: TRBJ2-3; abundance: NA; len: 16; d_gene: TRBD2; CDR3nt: TGCGCCAGCAGCCGGCCGGAGCGGGGAGTCACAGATACGCAGTATTTT; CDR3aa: CASSRPERGVTDTQYF
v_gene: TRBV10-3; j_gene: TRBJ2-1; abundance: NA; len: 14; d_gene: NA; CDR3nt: TGTGCCATCAGTGAGGTTGCCCTACGCGATGAGCAGTTCTTC; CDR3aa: CAISEVALRDEQFF
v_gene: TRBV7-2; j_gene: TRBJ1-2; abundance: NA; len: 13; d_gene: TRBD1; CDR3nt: TGTGCCAGCAGCCTCCCGGACAGGAGCGGCTACACCTTC; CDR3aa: CASSLPDRSGYTF
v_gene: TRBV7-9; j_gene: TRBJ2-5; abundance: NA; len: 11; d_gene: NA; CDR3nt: TGTGCCAGCAGCTTACCCGGAGCCCAGTACTTC; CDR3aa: CASSLPGAQYF
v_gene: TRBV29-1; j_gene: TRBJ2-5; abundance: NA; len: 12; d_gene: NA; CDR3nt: TGCAGCGTGGGACTCGCCCCAGAGACCCAGTACTTC; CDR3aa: CSVGLAPETQYF
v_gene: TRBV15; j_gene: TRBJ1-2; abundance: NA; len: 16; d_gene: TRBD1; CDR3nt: TGTGCCACCAGCAGAGATCCTAAAGGGGGCGCTTATGGCTACACCTTC; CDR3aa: CATSRDPKGGAYGYTF
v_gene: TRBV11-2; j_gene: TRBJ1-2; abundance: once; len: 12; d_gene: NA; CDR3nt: TGTGCCAGCAGCTTTACAACGAGAGGGTACACCTTC; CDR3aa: CASSFTTRGYTF
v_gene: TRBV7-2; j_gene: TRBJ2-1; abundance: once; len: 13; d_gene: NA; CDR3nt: TGTGCCAGCAGCTTAGGGCCAAACAATGAGCAGTTCTTC; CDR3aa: CASSLGPNNEQFF
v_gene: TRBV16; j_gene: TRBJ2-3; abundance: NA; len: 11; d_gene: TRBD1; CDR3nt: TGTGCCAGCAGCCATCGGACAGGGAAGTATTTT; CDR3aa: CASSHRTGKYF
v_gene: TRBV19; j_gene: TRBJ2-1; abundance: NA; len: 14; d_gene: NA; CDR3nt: TGTGCCAGTAGGCTAGCGTACTCCTACAATGAGCAGTTCTTC; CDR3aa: CASRLAYSYNEQFF